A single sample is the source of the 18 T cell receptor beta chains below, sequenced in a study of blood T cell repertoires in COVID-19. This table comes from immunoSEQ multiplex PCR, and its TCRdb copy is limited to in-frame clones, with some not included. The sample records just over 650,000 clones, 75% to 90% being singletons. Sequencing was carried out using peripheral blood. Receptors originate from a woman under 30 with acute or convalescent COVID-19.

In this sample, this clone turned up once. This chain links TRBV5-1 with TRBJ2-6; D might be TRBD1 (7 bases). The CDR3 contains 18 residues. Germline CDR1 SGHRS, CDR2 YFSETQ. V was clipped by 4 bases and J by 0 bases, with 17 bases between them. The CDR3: CASSRGTETISGANVLTF. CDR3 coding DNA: TGCGCCAGCAGCCGCGGGACAGAAACCATCTCTGGGGCCAACGTCCTGACTTTC.

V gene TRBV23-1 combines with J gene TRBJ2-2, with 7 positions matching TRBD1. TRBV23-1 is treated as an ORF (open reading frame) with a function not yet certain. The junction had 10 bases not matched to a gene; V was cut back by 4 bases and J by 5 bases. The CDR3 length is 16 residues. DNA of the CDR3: TGCGCCAGCAGTCGCCTATTGGACAGGTTAACCGGGGAGCTGTTTTTT. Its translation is CASSRLLDRLTGELFF.

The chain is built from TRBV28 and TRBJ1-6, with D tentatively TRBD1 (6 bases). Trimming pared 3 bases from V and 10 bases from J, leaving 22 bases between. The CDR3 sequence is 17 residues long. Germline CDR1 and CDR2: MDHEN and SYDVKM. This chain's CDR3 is CASSLRNSGAAKSPLHF. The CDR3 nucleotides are TGTGCCAGCAGTTTGCGGAACTCAGGGGCGGCGAAGTCACCCCTCCACTTT.

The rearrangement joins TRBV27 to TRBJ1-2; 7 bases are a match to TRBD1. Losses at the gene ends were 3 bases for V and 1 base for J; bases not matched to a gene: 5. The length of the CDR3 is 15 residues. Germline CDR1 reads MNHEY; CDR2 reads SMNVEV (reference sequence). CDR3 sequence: CASSLGQKGNYGYTF. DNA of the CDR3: TGTGCCAGCAGTTTGGGACAGAAGGGTAACTATGGCTACACCTTC.

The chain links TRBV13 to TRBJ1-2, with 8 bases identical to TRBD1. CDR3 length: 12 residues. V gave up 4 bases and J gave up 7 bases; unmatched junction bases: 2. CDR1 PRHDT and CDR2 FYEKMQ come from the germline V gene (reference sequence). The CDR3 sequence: CASSWTGIGYTF. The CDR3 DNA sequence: TGTGCCAGCAGCTGGACAGGGATTGGCTACACCTTC.

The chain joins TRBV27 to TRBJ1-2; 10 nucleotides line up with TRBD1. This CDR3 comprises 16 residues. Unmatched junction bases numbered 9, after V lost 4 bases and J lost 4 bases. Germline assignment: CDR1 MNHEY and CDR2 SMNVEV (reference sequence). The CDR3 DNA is TGTGCCAGCAGTTCTCTTCCGCGACAGGGGGCCTATGGCTACACCTTC. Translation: CASSSLPRQGAYGYTF.

CDR3 in DNA: TGTGCCAGCAGTTACGGGTCAGGGGGAGATACGCAGTATTTT. This translates into CASSYGSGGDTQYF. The chain joins TRBV6-2 or TRBV6-3 to TRBJ2-3; 7 bases are a match to TRBD1. Germline V gene sequence: CDR1 MNHEY, CDR2 SVGEGT. The CDR3 is made up of 14 amino acids. Trimming took 2 bases from V and 5 from J; bases not matched to a gene: 4.

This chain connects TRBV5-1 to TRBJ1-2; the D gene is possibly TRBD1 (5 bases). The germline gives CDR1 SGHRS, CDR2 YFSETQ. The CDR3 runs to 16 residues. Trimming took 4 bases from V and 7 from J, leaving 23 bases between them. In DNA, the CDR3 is TGCGCCAGCAGCCCTCGGTGGGGCAGGATAATAGTTGGCTACACCTTC. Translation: CASSPRWGRIIVGYTF.

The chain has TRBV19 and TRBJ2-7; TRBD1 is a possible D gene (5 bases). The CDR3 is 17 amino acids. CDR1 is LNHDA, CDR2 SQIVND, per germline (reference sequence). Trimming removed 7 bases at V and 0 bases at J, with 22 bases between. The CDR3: CASTRFAGPGPSYEQYF. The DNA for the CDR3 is TGTGCCAGTACCCGTTTCGCCGGGCCAGGGCCCTCCTACGAGCAGTACTTC.

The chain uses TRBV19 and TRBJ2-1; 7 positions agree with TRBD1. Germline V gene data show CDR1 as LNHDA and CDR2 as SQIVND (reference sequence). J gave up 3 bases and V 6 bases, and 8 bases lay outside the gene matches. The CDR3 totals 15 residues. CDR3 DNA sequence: TGTGCCAGTAGCAGGGGGACAGCAATCTACAATGAGCAGTTCTTC. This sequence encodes CASSRGTAIYNEQFF.

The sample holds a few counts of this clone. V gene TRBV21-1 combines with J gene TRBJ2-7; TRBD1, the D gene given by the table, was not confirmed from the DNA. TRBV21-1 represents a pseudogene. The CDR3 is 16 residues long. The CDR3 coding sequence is TGTGCCAGCAACCTTTCCCACGGGACAGGGGACTACGAGCAGTACTTC. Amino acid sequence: CASNLSHGTGDYEQYF.

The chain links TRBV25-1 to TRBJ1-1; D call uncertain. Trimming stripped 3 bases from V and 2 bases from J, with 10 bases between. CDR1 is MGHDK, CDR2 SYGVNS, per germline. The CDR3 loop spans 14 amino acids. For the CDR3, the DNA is TGTGCCAGCAGTGAGGGAGGTCCAAACACTGAAGCTTTCTTT. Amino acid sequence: CASSEGGPNTEAFF.

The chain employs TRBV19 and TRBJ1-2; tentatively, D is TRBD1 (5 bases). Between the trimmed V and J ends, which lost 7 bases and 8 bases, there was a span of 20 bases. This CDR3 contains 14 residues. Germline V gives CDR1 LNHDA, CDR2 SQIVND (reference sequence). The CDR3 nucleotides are TGTGCCAGTATTGTCCCAGGGCGAATGGGAGGCTACACCTTC. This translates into CASIVPGRMGGYTF.

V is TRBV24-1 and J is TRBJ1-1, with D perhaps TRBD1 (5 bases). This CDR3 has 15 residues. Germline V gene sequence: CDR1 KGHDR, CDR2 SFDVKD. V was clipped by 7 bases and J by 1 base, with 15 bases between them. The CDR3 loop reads CATSTSTATNTEAFF. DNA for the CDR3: TGTGCCACCAGCACATCGACAGCGACGAACACTGAAGCTTTCTTT.

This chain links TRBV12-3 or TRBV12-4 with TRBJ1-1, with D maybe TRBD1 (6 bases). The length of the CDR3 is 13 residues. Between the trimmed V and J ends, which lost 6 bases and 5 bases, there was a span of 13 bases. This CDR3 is CASSQGSTTEAFF. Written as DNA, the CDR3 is TGTGCCAGCAGCCAGGGGAGCACTACTGAAGCTTTCTTT.

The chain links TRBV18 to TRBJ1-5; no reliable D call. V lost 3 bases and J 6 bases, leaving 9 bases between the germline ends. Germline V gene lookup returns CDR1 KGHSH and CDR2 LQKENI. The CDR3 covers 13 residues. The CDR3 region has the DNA TGTGCCAGCTCACCCTCTATATTTCAGCCCCAGCATTTT. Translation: CASSPSIFQPQHF.

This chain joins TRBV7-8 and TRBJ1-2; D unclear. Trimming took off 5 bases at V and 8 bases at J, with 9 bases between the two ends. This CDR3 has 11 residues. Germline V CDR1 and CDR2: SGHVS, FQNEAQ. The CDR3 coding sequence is TGTGCCAGCAGCGACTACTTGGGCTACACCTTC. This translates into CASSDYLGYTF.

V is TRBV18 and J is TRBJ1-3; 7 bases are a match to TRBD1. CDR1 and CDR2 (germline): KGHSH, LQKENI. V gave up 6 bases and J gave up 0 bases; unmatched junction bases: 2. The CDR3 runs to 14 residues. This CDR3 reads CASSDRNSGNTIYF. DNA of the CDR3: TGTGCCAGCTCGGACAGGAACTCTGGAAACACCATATATTTT.